The next 10 T cell receptor beta chains were all read from a single sample in a study of T cells after somatic rescue of genetic block. Profiled with immunoSEQ multiplex PCR; TCRdb holds only in-frame clones, not every one. The sample has roughly 71,000 clones; about nine tenths are singletons. Sequencing was done on a sample of peripheral blood mononuclear cells (PBMCs). The receptors were gathered from a man aged 25 to 45.

CDR3 in DNA: TGTGCCAGCAGCTCCCCGGGACAGGGGAGCTATGGCTACACCTTC. Residues: CASSSPGQGSYGYTF. The V gene is TRBV2, the J gene TRBJ1-2; 10 nucleotides match TRBD1. From germline, CDR1 is SNHLY and CDR2 FYNNEI. The V gene end was trimmed by 6 bases and the J gene end by 4 bases; junction bases not matched to a gene: 8. CDR3 length equals 15 residues.

This chain uses TRBV2 with TRBJ2-1; possible D gene TRBD1, 5 bases. The CDR3 has 13 amino acids. Germline loops: CDR1 SNHLY, CDR2 FYNNEI. The V end was cut by 1 base, the J end by 9 bases, with 10 bases between. The CDR3 region has the DNA TGTGCCAGCAGTGAAGGACAGCACCTTGAGCAGTTCTTC. It encodes CASSEGQHLEQFF.

This chain uses TRBV10-1 with TRBJ2-1; TRBD1 or TRBD2 may be the D gene (5 bases each). This CDR3 has 13 amino acids. Trimming cost V 3 bases and J 10 bases, with 13 bases left between them. Germline V gives CDR1 WNHNN, CDR2 SYGVQD (reference sequence). The CDR3 bases are TGCGCCAGCAGTGACAGGGCGGAGGCCGAGCAGTTCTTC. Protein sequence: CASSDRAEAEQFF.

This clone appeared once. CDR3 loop: CASSLAGTGGMDGYTF. The CDR3 DNA is TGCGCCAGCAGCTTGGCCGGGACAGGGGGTATGGATGGCTACACCTTC. This chain joins TRBV5-1 and TRBJ1-2, with TRBD1 matching 11 bases. Per germline, CDR1 SGHRS and CDR2 YFSETQ. The CDR3 is made up of 16 amino acids. Unmatched junction bases numbered 7, after V lost 0 bases and J lost 6 bases.

The rearrangement joins TRBV5-1 to TRBJ2-7; 15 bases align to TRBD2. CDR3 length: 19 residues. With V trimmed by 2 bases and J by 1 base, 10 bases remained unmatched. Germline V gene sequence: CDR1 SGHRS, CDR2 YFSETQ. DNA of the CDR3: TGCGCCAGCAGCTTTCGGGCGGGACTAGCGGGGGGAACTTCCTACGAGCAGTACTTC. This encodes CASSFRAGLAGGTSYEQYF.

The chain couples TRBV28 to TRBJ2-1; a possible D gene is TRBD1 (6 bases). The CDR3 length is 11 residues. Trimming pared 6 bases from V and 15 bases from J, leaving 15 bases between. Germline lookup yields CDR1 MDHEN and CDR2 SYDVKM. In nucleotides, the CDR3 is TGTGCCAGCAGCCTGGACAGTTGGGTGTTCTTC. This gives the protein CASSLDSWVFF.

This rearrangement joins TRBV6-6 to TRBJ1-4; TRBD1 is a possible D gene (5 bases). This CDR3 comprises 14 residues. Germline CDR1 reads MNHNY; CDR2 reads SVGAGI (reference sequence). Trimming left V 7 bases short and J 0 bases short, with 9 bases between. The CDR3 region has the DNA TGTGCCAGCACTATGGACACAACTAATGAAAAACTGTTTTTT. Residues: CASTMDTTNEKLFF.

This rearrangement joins TRBV28 to TRBJ2-5; 9 bases fit TRBD1. The CDR3 has 14 residues. The ends lost 6 bases at V and 3 bases at J; junction bases unmatched: 5. Germline V lookup: CDR1 MDHEN, CDR2 SYDVKM. This chain's CDR3 is CASRFTGGEETQYF. In DNA form, the CDR3 reads TGTGCCAGCAGATTCACAGGGGGCGAAGAGACCCAGTACTTC.

The J gene is TRBJ2-1, the V gene TRBV7-2; a possible D gene is TRBD2 (6 bases). The CDR3 covers 18 residues. V lost 1 base and J lost 4, with 20 bases in between. Germline CDR1 reads SGHTA; CDR2 reads FQGNSA. In DNA, the CDR3 is TGTGCCAGCAGCTTAGAATATCGTGGGAGGACCTATTACAATGAGCAGTTCTTC. This gives the protein CASSLEYRGRTYYNEQFF.

The V and J genes are TRBV7-9 and TRBJ2-2; D is unresolved. V shed 4 bases and J shed 4 bases, with 7 bases lying between them. Germline-derived CDR1 and CDR2 are SEHNR and FQNEAQ (reference sequence). CDR3 size: 13 residues. The chain's CDR3 is CASSSGATGELFF. The CDR3 DNA sequence: TGTGCCAGCAGCTCCGGTGCCACCGGGGAGCTGTTTTTT.